This T cell receptor (beta chain) derives from a study of blood T cells in healthy people across ages. This clonotype was observed a handful of times. It was with a sample-barcoded 5' primer and a J-beta primer mix that a second PCR of roughly 7 to 12 cycles was run. One entry per CDR3 protein results from TCRdb running MiXCR on the 5' RACE reads. This sample yields over a million distinct CDR3 sequences, of which 20% to 25% are seen a single time; less than 0.85% belongs to the top ten. Trimming pared 1 base from V and 8 bases from J, leaving 11 bases between. This CDR3 is 14 amino acids long. Germline V gene lookup returns CDR1 SGHTA and CDR2 FQGNSA. For every donor, a draw yielded around 10 milliliters of peripheral blood. This sample also belongs to another study, concerning T cells of mothers and their children. As that report states: Nobody spotted any persistent microchimeric T cell clones.

This sequence was found in a girl aged 2 to 9 in good health. V is TRBV7-2 and J is TRBJ1-4; D unclear. The sequenced sample was blood. The CDR3 DNA sequence: TGTGCCAGCAGCTTAGGACCGGCGGGGGAAAAACTGTTTTTT. Protein product: CASSLGPAGEKLFF.